This passage covers 9 T cell receptor beta chains from one sample sequenced in a study of T cell responses to AZD1222 COVID-19 vaccine. Sequencing was performed with immunoSEQ multiplex PCR; in TCRdb, only in-frame clones are kept and a portion is missing. The sample carries under 150,000 clones, 75% to 90% recorded once. The starting material was peripheral blood, obtained 28 days after the second AZD1222 dose. The source is an adult who received the AZD1222 COVID-19 vaccine.

The genes are TRBV7-3 and TRBJ2-1, with D hard to call. V shed 2 bases and J shed 4 bases, with 12 bases lying between them. The CDR3 runs 15 residues. Germline loops: CDR1 SGHTA, CDR2 FQGTGA. DNA of the CDR3: TGTGCCAGCAGCTTATCTGGTACCGATTACAATGAGCAGTTCTTC. This gives the protein CASSLSGTDYNEQFF.

The rearrangement uses TRBV4-2 and TRBJ2-7; 10 bases match TRBD2. Germline CDR1 and CDR2: LGHNA and YNFKEQ. Trimming removed 0 bases from V and 2 bases from J; junction bases left unmatched: 4. This CDR3 is 16 amino acids long. The CDR3 is CASSQDASGSTYEQYF. Written as DNA, the CDR3 is TGTGCCAGCAGCCAAGATGCTAGCGGGAGTACCTACGAGCAGTACTTC.

The V gene is TRBV6-5, the J gene TRBJ1-5; the D is unclear. The germline CDR1 and CDR2 sequences are MNHEY and SVGAGI. The CDR3 is 13 residues long. V was shortened by 8 bases and J by 3 bases, with 11 bases between the two germline ends. In nucleotides, the CDR3 is TGTGCCAGCGAAGACCGATACAATCAGCCCCAGCATTTT. Translation gives CASEDRYNQPQHF.

V usage is TRBV19 and J usage is TRBJ1-5; 10 positions agree with TRBD1. CDR1 and CDR2 (germline): LNHDA, SQIVND (reference sequence). J gave up 3 bases and V 9 bases, and 14 bases lay outside the gene matches. This CDR3 contains 17 residues. CDR3 DNA sequence: TGTGCCAGCGGGACAGGGGAATCCTGGGGCAACAATCAGCCCCAGCATTTT. It yields the protein CASGTGESWGNNQPQHF.

This chain links TRBV9 with TRBJ1-2, with a weak D call TRBD1 (5 bases). This CDR3 is built from 17 residues. V was shortened by 3 bases and J by 7 bases, with 25 bases between the two germline ends. Looked up from germline, CDR1 is SGDLS and CDR2 is YYNGEE. The CDR3 DNA reads TGTGCCAGCAGCGCATACCCCCCGGCGGGGCAATGGAGTGGCTACACCTTC. Amino acids: CASSAYPPAGQWSGYTF.

The chain uses TRBV7-8 and TRBJ2-3; tentatively, D is TRBD2 (7 bases). The CDR3 covers 16 residues. V lost 1 base, J lost 3 bases, and 14 bases lay in between. Per the germline V gene, CDR1 is SGHVS and CDR2 is FQNEAQ. The chain's CDR3 is CASSLVSAGATDTQYF. For the CDR3, the DNA is TGTGCCAGCAGCTTAGTCTCGGCGGGGGCGACAGATACGCAGTATTTT. Full variable domain (outside the CDR3, taken from reference TRBV7-8 and TRBJ2-3): GAGVSQSPRYKVAKRGQDVALRCDPISGHVSLFWYQQALGQGPEFLTYFQNEAQLDKSGLPSDRFFAERPEGSVSTLKIQRTQQEDSAVYLCASSLVSAGATDTQYFGPGTRLTVL.

The chain has TRBV19 and TRBJ2-7; no reliable D call. The V gene lost 6 bases and the J gene lost 2 bases, with 14 bases spanning the gap. Germline V gene lookup returns CDR1 LNHDA and CDR2 SQIVND (reference sequence). This CDR3 comprises 14 residues. CDR3 in amino acids: CASSLREATYEQYF. The CDR3 nucleotides read TGTGCCAGTAGCCTTAGAGAAGCCACCTACGAGCAGTACTTC.

The chain has TRBV3-1 (or the pseudogene TRBV3-2) and TRBJ2-1, with D possibly being TRBD2 (5 bases). The V gene lost 4 bases and the J gene lost 2 bases, with 6 bases spanning the gap. The CDR3 contains 13 residues. Germline CDR1 LGHDT, CDR2 YNNKEL (reference sequence). CDR3 residues: CASSLTTYNEQFF. Here the CDR3 DNA reads TGTGCCAGCAGCCTGACTACCTACAATGAGCAGTTCTTC.

This clone was seen a handful of times. The genes are TRBV19 and TRBJ1-5, with TRBD1 matching over 8 bases. The germline V gene has CDR1 LNHDA and CDR2 SQIVND (reference sequence). The CDR3 length is 16 residues. With 4 bases clipped from V and 3 bases from J, the junction kept 8 bases outside the gene matches. In nucleotides, the CDR3 is TGTGCCAGTAGTACATTCGACAGGGGCAACAATCAGCCCCAGCATTTT. Its protein is CASSTFDRGNNQPQHF.